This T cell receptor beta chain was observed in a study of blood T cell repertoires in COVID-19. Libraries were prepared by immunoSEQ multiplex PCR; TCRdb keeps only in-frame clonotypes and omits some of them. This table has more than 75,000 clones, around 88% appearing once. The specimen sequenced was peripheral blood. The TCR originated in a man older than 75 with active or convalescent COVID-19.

CDR3 sequence (DNA): TGTGCCAGCAGCAAAGGGGGACTAAACTCCTACAATGAGCAGTTCTTC. Translating it yields CASSKGGLNSYNEQFF. The rearrangement joins TRBV21-1 to TRBJ2-1; TRBD2, the table's D call, was not compared with the DNA. TRBV21-1 is marked as a pseudogene. The CDR3 runs 16 residues.